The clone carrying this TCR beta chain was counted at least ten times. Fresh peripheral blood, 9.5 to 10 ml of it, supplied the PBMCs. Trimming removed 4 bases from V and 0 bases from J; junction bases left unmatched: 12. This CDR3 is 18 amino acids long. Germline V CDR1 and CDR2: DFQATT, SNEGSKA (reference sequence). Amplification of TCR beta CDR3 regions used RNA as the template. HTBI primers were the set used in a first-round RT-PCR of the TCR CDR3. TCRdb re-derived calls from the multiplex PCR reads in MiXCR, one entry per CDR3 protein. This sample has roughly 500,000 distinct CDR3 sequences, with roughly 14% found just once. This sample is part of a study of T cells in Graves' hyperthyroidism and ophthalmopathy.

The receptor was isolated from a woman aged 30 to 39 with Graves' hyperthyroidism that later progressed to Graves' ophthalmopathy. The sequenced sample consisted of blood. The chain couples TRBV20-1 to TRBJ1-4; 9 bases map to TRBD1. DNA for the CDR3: TGCAGTGCTATCCGGGTGGACAGGGGATATTCAACTAATGAAAAACTGTTTTTT. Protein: CSAIRVDRGYSTNEKLFF.